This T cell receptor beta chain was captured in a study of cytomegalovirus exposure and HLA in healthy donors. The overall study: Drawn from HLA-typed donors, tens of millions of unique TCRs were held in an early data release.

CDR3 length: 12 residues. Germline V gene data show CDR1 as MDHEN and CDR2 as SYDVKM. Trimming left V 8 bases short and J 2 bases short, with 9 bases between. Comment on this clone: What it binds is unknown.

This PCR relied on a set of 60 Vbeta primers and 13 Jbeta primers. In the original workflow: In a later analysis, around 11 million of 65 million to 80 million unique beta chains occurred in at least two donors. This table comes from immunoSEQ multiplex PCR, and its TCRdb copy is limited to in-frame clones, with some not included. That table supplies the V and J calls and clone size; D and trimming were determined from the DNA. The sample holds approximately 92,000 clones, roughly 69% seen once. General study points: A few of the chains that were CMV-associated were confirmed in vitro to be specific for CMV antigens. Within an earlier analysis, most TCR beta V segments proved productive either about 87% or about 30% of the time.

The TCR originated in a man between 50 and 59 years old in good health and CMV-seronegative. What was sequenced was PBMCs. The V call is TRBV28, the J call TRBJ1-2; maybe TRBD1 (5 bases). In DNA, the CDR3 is TGTGCCAGCGGCGACAGAAACTATGGCTACACCTTC. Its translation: CASGDRNYGYTF.